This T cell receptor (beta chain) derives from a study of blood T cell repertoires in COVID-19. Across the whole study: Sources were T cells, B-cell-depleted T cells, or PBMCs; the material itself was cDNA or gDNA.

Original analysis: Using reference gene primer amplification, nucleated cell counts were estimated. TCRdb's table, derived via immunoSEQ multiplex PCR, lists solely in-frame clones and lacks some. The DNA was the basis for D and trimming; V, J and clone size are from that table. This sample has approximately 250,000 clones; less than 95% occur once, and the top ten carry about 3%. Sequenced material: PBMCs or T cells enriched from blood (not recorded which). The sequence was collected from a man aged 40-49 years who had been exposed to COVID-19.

CDR3 sequence: CASSRPRGRHTDTQYF. The CDR3 nucleotides read TGTGCCAGCTCACGGCCCCGCGGGAGACACACAGATACGCAGTATTTT. V and J are TRBV18 and TRBJ2-3; 7 nucleotides agree with TRBD2. CDR1 is KGHSH and CDR2 is LQKENI in the germline V gene. This CDR3 comprises 16 residues. J was trimmed by 2 bases and V by 4 bases; bases with no gene match: 9.